Below, 23 T cell receptor beta chains from the same sample are listed, as sequenced in a study of technical replicates of blood from a handful of donors. TCRdb keeps only in-frame clones here, not all; method: immunoSEQ multiplex PCR. The sample has tens of thousands of clones; 90% to 97% are singletons. The sequencing input was T cells isolated from PBMCs. These receptors came from a human donor in good health.

The chain recombines TRBV4-1 with TRBJ2-7; 7 positions match TRBD1. The CDR3 is 15 amino acids. V lost 2 bases and J lost 3; bases outside the gene matches: 7. Germline lookup yields CDR1 MGHRA and CDR2 YSYEKL. CDR3 sequence reads: CASSQPGTAFYEQYF. DNA of the CDR3: TGCGCCAGCAGCCAACCCGGGACAGCCTTCTACGAGCAGTACTTC.

The chain carries TRBV27 and TRBJ1-5; 7 bases align to TRBD1. The CDR3 consists of 15 residues. The J segment lost 6 bases and the V segment lost 0 bases, leaving 5 bases of the junction unmatched. The germline gives CDR1 MNHEY, CDR2 SMNVEV (reference sequence). The DNA of the CDR3 is TGTGCCAGCAGTTTATCACAGGGGTCCAGTCAGCCCCAGCATTTT. This encodes CASSLSQGSSQPQHF.

J is TRBJ2-7 and V is TRBV2; 10 bases line up with TRBD1. Germline loops: CDR1 SNHLY, CDR2 FYNNEI. CDR3 length: 13 amino acids. V was pared by 8 bases and J by 6 bases, with 7 bases of the junction left unmatched. The DNA for the CDR3 is TGTGCCAGCGGGGACAGGGGATTTCTCGAGCAGTACTTC. This gives the protein CASGDRGFLEQYF.

The V and J genes are TRBV5-1 and TRBJ2-3; maybe TRBD2 (5 bases). The CDR3 extends over 14 amino acids. Germline values: CDR1 SGHRS, CDR2 YFSETQ. The V and J ends lost 8 bases and 10 bases respectively, with 23 bases between them. The DNA for the CDR3 is TGCGCCAGTCACGGGGAGCCTGGATTGGATGCGCAGTATTTT. Protein sequence: CASHGEPGLDAQYF.

The chain employs TRBV10-1 and TRBJ2-7; 8 bases agree with TRBD1. V lost 3 bases and J lost 3; bases outside the gene matches: 7. The CDR3 loop spans 15 amino acids. Germline V gives CDR1 WNHNN, CDR2 SYGVQD (reference sequence). The DNA of the CDR3 is TGCGCCAGCAGTGACGGACAGGGAGCGTACTACGAGCAGTACTTC. Protein: CASSDGQGAYYEQYF.

This clone has a single count. The chain carries TRBV5-4 and TRBJ1-3, with no clear D. Germline CDR1 SGHNT, CDR2 YYREEE (reference sequence). The germline V and J ends were trimmed by 4 bases and 3 bases, with 11 bases remaining between them. The CDR3 runs 14 residues. The CDR3 DNA sequence: TGTGCCAGCAGCCCGGGGTATCTTGGAAACACCATATATTTT. Translation: CASSPGYLGNTIYF.

The rearrangement links TRBV10-1 to TRBJ1-2, with TRBD1 identical over 7 bases. Germline-derived CDR1 and CDR2 are WNHNN and SYGVQD (reference sequence). Unmatched junction bases numbered 12, after V lost 3 bases and J lost 8 bases. The CDR3 is 15 residues long. CDR3 sequence (DNA): TGCGCCAGCAGTGAACGTGTTCAAGGGGGCTCGGGCTACACCTTC. Protein sequence: CASSERVQGGSGYTF.

The chain couples TRBV29-1 to TRBJ1-2; TRBD1 is a possible D gene (5 bases). Between the trimmed V and J ends, which lost 4 bases and 4 bases, there was a span of 10 bases. The CDR3 totals 12 residues. CDR1 is SQVTM, CDR2 ANQGSEA, per germline. CDR3 in amino acids: CSVGGDFYGYTF. The DNA of the CDR3 is TGCAGCGTTGGGGGGGACTTCTATGGCTACACCTTC.

CDR3 in amino acids: CASTSIPGNEQFF. The CDR3 DNA follows: TGCGCCAGCACCTCCATCCCGGGGAATGAGCAGTTCTTC. V is TRBV5-1 and J is TRBJ2-1, with D perhaps TRBD2 (5 bases). Deletions cut 6 bases from V and 7 bases from J, with 14 bases between. Germline V CDR1 and CDR2: SGHRS, YFSETQ. The CDR3 length is 13 residues.

This clone was counted only a few times. The CDR3 coding sequence is TGTGCCAGCAGCTTAGATCTTGCGTGGGGGCGCGACTATGGCTACACCTTC. Translated: CASSLDLAWGRDYGYTF. The gene calls are TRBV11-2 and TRBJ1-2; possibly TRBD1 for D (6 bases). The length of the CDR3 is 17 residues. Germline assignment: CDR1 SGHAT and CDR2 FQNNGV. V lost 0 bases and J 3 bases, leaving 17 bases between the germline ends.

The rearrangement uses TRBV10-1 and TRBJ2-7; maybe TRBD1 (6 bases). From germline, CDR1 is WNHNN and CDR2 SYGVQD (reference sequence). V was trimmed by 6 bases and J by 2 bases, leaving 14 bases between them. The CDR3 runs to 14 residues. CDR3 loop: CASSSGVPPYEQYF. The CDR3 nucleotides read TGCGCCAGCAGCTCAGGGGTACCCCCCTACGAGCAGTACTTC.

This sequence joins TRBV7-2 and TRBJ1-1; D is uncertain. Trimming took 2 bases from V and 5 from J, leaving 12 bases between them. Germline lookup yields CDR1 SGHTA and CDR2 FQGNSA. The CDR3 spans 14 residues. CDR3 protein: CASSLLHPGTEAFF. Here the CDR3 DNA reads TGTGCCAGCAGCTTACTTCACCCGGGAACTGAAGCTTTCTTT.

V usage is TRBV9 and J usage is TRBJ2-5, with a tentative D call TRBD2 (6 bases). Trimming removed 4 bases at V and 1 base at J, with 11 bases between. Germline values: CDR1 SGDLS, CDR2 YYNGEE. The CDR3 sequence is 14 residues long. CDR3 sequence (DNA): TGTGCCAGCAGCCTTTTAGCGGCCCAAGAGACCCAGTACTTC. Amino acid sequence: CASSLLAAQETQYF.

The rearrangement uses TRBV5-6 and TRBJ2-7; D not resolved. The germline CDR1 and CDR2 sequences are SGHDT and YYEEEE. The CDR3 runs 13 residues. V was cut by 1 base and J by 4 bases, with 9 bases left in between. For the CDR3, the DNA is TGTGCCAGCAGCTTGATGGGCTCTTACGAGCAGTACTTC. Translating it yields CASSLMGSYEQYF.

V is TRBV7-9 and J is TRBJ2-2; TRBD2 might be the D (6 bases). There are 14 residues in the CDR3. Trimming pared 0 bases from V and 5 bases from J, leaving 7 bases between. CDR1 and CDR2 (germline): SEHNR, FQNEAQ (reference sequence). CDR3 region: CASSLARDTGELFF. DNA of the CDR3: TGTGCCAGCAGCTTAGCGCGGGATACCGGGGAGCTGTTTTTT.

The V and J genes are TRBV28 and TRBJ2-2; perhaps TRBD2 as D (5 bases). CDR3 size: 15 residues. In germline, CDR1 is MDHEN, CDR2 SYDVKM. The V and J ends lost 5 bases and 6 bases respectively, with 16 bases between them. The DNA of the CDR3 is TGTGCCAGCAGTCTCTTAGGTGGAGGATCCGGGGAGCTGTTTTTT. Translated, it gives CASSLLGGGSGELFF.

This sequence joins TRBV4-1 and TRBJ2-7, with 8 bases fitting TRBD1. V was clipped by 1 base and J by 2 bases; unmatched bases: 10. The length of the CDR3 is 17 residues. Germline CDR1 is MGHRA and CDR2 is YSYEKL. The CDR3 protein is CASSQVTGQGFPYEQYF. Here the CDR3 DNA reads TGCGCCAGCAGCCAAGTCACCGGACAGGGTTTTCCCTACGAGCAGTACTTC.

This chain connects TRBV29-1 to TRBJ2-1; D not certain. V lost 6 bases to trimming and J lost 6 bases, with 12 bases between them. The CDR3 length is 12 residues. CDR1 SQVTM and CDR2 ANQGSEA come from the germline V gene. The CDR3 loop is CSVTVAVNEQFF. The CDR3 nucleotides read TGCAGCGTCACTGTCGCCGTCAATGAGCAGTTCTTC.

This chain connects TRBV7-9 to TRBJ1-3, with TRBD1 matching over 7 bases. The CDR3 spans 19 residues. CDR1 is SEHNR and CDR2 is FQNEAQ in the germline V gene (reference sequence). The J segment lost 0 bases and the V segment lost 3 bases, leaving 14 bases of the junction unmatched. CDR3 residues: CASSFSFDREANSGNTIYF. The DNA of the CDR3 is TGTGCCAGCAGCTTTAGTTTTGACAGGGAGGCGAACTCTGGAAACACCATATATTTT.

The rearrangement links TRBV11-2 to TRBJ2-7, with 11 bases aligning to TRBD1. CDR3 length: 18 amino acids. Trimming cost V 5 bases and J 3 bases; bases outside gene matches: 15. Germline V gene data show CDR1 as SGHAT and CDR2 as FQNNGV. Here the CDR3 reads CASSMLLTGQGAFYEQYF. As DNA, the CDR3 is TGTGCCAGCAGCATGCTACTGACTGGACAGGGGGCATTCTACGAGCAGTACTTC. Supplemented by reference TRBV11-2 and TRBJ2-7, the full variable domain reads EAGVAQSPRYKIIEKRQSVAFWCNPISGHATLYWYQQILGQGPKLLIQFQNNGVVDDSQLPKDRFSAERLKGVDSTLKIQPAKLEDSAVYLCASSMLLTGQGAFYEQYFGPGTRLTVT.

This sequence joins TRBV5-4 and TRBJ1-1; tentative D call: TRBD1 (5 bases). Germline-derived CDR1 and CDR2 are SGHNT and YYREEE (reference sequence). V lost 0 bases and J 10 bases, leaving 16 bases between the germline ends. CDR3 length: 14 amino acids. CDR3 amino acids: CASSLEGPGVGAFF. CDR3 coding DNA: TGTGCCAGCAGCTTGGAAGGTCCGGGGGTCGGAGCTTTCTTT.

The V and J genes are TRBV5-1 and TRBJ1-1; D is possibly TRBD1 (6 bases). The CDR3 totals 15 residues. CDR1 and CDR2 (germline): SGHRS, YFSETQ. Trimming removed 2 bases from V and 0 bases from J, with 11 bases in between. The CDR3: CASSFLTGLNTEAFF. The CDR3 nucleotides are TGCGCCAGCAGCTTCTTGACAGGACTGAACACTGAAGCTTTCTTT.

The genes are TRBV7-9 and TRBJ2-5, with 9 bases fitting TRBD1. Germline CDR1 SEHNR, CDR2 FQNEAQ (reference sequence). This CDR3 contains 12 residues. The junction had 5 bases not matched to a gene; V was cut back by 11 bases and J by 4 bases. CDR3 nucleotide sequence: TGTGCCGCCGGGACAGGGACAGAGACCCAGTACTTC. Translated, it gives CAAGTGTETQYF.